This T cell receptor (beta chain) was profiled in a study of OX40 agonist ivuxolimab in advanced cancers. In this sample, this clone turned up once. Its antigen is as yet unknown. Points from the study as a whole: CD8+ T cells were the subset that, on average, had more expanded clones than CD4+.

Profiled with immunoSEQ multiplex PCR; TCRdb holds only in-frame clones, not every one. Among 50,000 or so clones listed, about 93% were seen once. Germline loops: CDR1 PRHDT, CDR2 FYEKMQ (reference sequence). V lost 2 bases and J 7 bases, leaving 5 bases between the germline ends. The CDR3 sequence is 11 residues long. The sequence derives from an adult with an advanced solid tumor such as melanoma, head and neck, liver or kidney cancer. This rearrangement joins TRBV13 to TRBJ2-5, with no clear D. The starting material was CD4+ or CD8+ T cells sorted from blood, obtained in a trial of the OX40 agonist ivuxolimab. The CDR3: CASSLTGTQYF. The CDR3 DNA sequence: TGTGCCAGCAGCTTAACGGGGACCCAGTACTTC.